This T cell receptor beta chain was observed in a study of T cells in localized non-small cell lung cancer. Findings of the study overall: Greater blood T cell density accompanied longer overall survival. In adjacent lung appeared a median around 60 of the top 100 tumor clones.

The CDR3 has 16 residues. Trimming took 4 bases from V and 6 from J; bases not matched to a gene: 6. Looked up from germline, CDR1 is MNHNS and CDR2 is SASEGT. Assay: immunoSEQ multiplex PCR; the TCRdb copy retains only in-frame clones and omits some. The sample includes 20,000 to 25,000 clones, approximately 86% of them seen just once. On this clone itself: Antigen unknown.

The sample in question was peripheral blood, obtained before any cancer treatment. The source is a male donor aged 60 or over with stage II squamous cell lung carcinoma. This chain uses TRBV6-1 with TRBJ2-2; TRBD2 matches at 12 bases. CDR3 bases: TGTGCCAGCAGTGCGACTAGCGGGGGCTCCTCCGGGGAGCTGTTTTTT. Its translation: CASSATSGGSSGELFF.